Each of the 8 T cell receptor beta chains below was sequenced from the same sample in a study of control samples from healthy donors and cancer patients. TCRdb's copy holds only in-frame clones and misses some; the assay was immunoSEQ multiplex PCR. Found here are more than 70,000 clones, approximately 93% of them singletons; the top ten hold around 1%. The sequencing input was blood. Receptors originate from a woman under 40 in good health.

The gene calls are TRBV18 and TRBJ2-5; D is unclear. Trimming took 4 bases from V and 2 from J, leaving 5 bases between them. This CDR3 has 12 amino acids. The germline V gene has CDR1 KGHSH and CDR2 LQKENI. CDR3 DNA sequence: TGTGCCAGCTCACTGGCACAAGAGACCCAGTACTTC. Amino acid sequence: CASSLAQETQYF.

This clone was counted once. The J gene is TRBJ1-3, the V gene TRBV19; D is possibly TRBD1 (6 bases). There are 17 residues in the CDR3. Trimming took off 5 bases at V and 0 bases at J, with 17 bases between the two ends. Germline values: CDR1 LNHDA, CDR2 SQIVND (reference sequence). The CDR3 bases are TGTGCCAGTAGTGGATCCGACAGGTTCAGCTCTGGAAACACCATATATTTT. This translates into CASSGSDRFSSGNTIYF.

V gene TRBV6-4 combines with J gene TRBJ2-3, with TRBD2 identical over 9 bases. Germline CDR1 is MRHNA and CDR2 is SNTAGT. The CDR3 loop spans 16 amino acids. The ends lost 2 bases at V and 2 bases at J; junction bases unmatched: 5. As DNA, the CDR3 is TGTGCCAGCAGTGACATGGCTAGCGGGGACACAGATACGCAGTATTTT. This codes for CASSDMASGDTDTQYF.

The chain couples TRBV7-9 to TRBJ1-5; possible D gene TRBD1, 5 bases. The CDR3 sequence is 16 residues long. Trimming took 5 bases from V and 5 from J, leaving 19 bases between them. CDR1 is SEHNR and CDR2 is FQNEAQ in the germline V gene (reference sequence). CDR3 sequence (DNA): TGTGCCAGCAGCCGCACGGGACGGGCCCCCGATCAGCCCCAGCATTTT. Encoded protein: CASSRTGRAPDQPQHF.

V and J are TRBV5-1 and TRBJ2-1, with 11 positions matching TRBD2. Unmatched junction bases numbered 3, after V lost 3 bases and J lost 1 base. CDR1 is SGHRS, CDR2 YFSETQ, per germline. The CDR3 runs to 16 residues. The CDR3 nucleotides are TGCGCCAGCAGCTCACTAGCGGGAGTATCCTACAATGAGCAGTTCTTC. This gives the protein CASSSLAGVSYNEQFF.

The V gene is TRBV7-9, the J gene TRBJ1-1; TRBD1 might be the D (6 bases). The CDR3 runs 14 residues. Germline CDR1 reads SEHNR; CDR2 reads FQNEAQ (reference sequence). Trimming stripped 0 bases from V and 6 bases from J, with 11 bases between. The DNA for the CDR3 is TGTGCCAGCAGCTTAGCTAACAGGGTATCTGAAGCTTTCTTT. Its translation is CASSLANRVSEAFF.

This clone counts as medium-sized. This chain joins TRBV7-2 and TRBJ1-1; D is ambiguous. V lost 4 bases, J lost 6 bases, and 18 bases lay in between. The CDR3 has 15 amino acids. The germline gives CDR1 SGHTA, CDR2 FQGNSA. The CDR3 reads CASSSPSLPQAEAFF. DNA for the CDR3: TGTGCCAGCAGCTCCCCCAGCCTCCCTCAGGCTGAAGCTTTCTTT.

The chain has TRBV28 and TRBJ1-5, with D perhaps TRBD1 (6 bases). CDR1 is MDHEN, CDR2 SYDVKM, per germline. The V and J ends lost 5 bases and 9 bases respectively, with 17 bases between them. The CDR3 spans 14 residues. The CDR3 sequence: CASSTPGHIGPQHF. The DNA of the CDR3 is TGTGCCAGCAGTACCCCGGGACATATAGGGCCCCAGCATTTT.